These T cell receptor beta chains were read from a single sample in a study of OX40 agonist ivuxolimab in advanced cancers. TCRdb's copy holds only in-frame clones and misses some; the assay was immunoSEQ multiplex PCR. Among 70,000 to 85,000 clones listed, 88% were seen once. The material was CD4+ or CD8+ T cells sorted from blood, obtained in a trial of the OX40 agonist ivuxolimab. The receptors shown here come from an adult with an advanced solid tumor such as melanoma, head and neck, liver or kidney cancer. Both conserved end residues are part of each CDR3. D genes are given only for firm matches. Not all rows give a size; the values are once, few, many and, for expanded clones, a class.

clone size	CDR3 length	D gene	V gene	J gene	CDR3 protein	CDR3 DNA
-	15	TRBD2	TRBV13	TRBJ2-2	CASRKTSGGTGELFF	TGTGCCAGCAGAAAGACTAGCGGGGGCACCGGGGAGCTGTTTTTT
once	14	-	TRBV5-1	TRBJ2-1	CASSSEGAYNEQFF	TGCGCCAGCAGCTCAGAGGGGGCCTACAATGAGCAGTTCTTC
-	12	-	TRBV30	TRBJ1-3	CAWSVLRAAVYF	TGTGCCTGGAGTGTCTTGCGGGCAGCCGTATATTTT
-	18	-	TRBV7-2	TRBJ2-7	CASSLASLARGVSYEQYF	TGTGCCAGCAGCTTAGCCTCTCTCGCTAGGGGAGTCTCCTACGAGCAGTACTTC
-	16	TRBD1	TRBV7-7	TRBJ2-2	CASSLSGQGAAGELFF	TGTGCCAGCAGCTTATCAGGACAGGGGGCCGCCGGGGAGCTGTTTTTT
once	15	-	TRBV5-1	TRBJ2-3	CASSFPFDRTDTQYF	TGCGCCAGCAGCTTCCCCTTCGACCGCACAGATACGCAGTATTTT
-	16	TRBD2	TRBV7-2	TRBJ2-3	CASSSRLAGRGDTQYF	TGTGCCAGCAGCTCCCGACTAGCGGGGAGGGGAGATACGCAGTATTTT
-	14	-	TRBV10-1	TRBJ1-2	CASSESPGPYGYTF	TGCGCCAGCAGTGAGTCCCCCGGGCCCTATGGCTACACCTTC
-	15	-	TRBV11-2	TRBJ2-5	CASRFGASSSETQYF	TGTGCCAGCAGATTCGGGGCTAGCAGCTCGGAGACCCAGTACTTC
-	17	TRBD2	TRBV7-2	TRBJ2-3	CASSLDGLAGTRDTQYF	TGTGCCAGCAGCTTAGATGGCCTAGCGGGGACCCGAGATACGCAGTATTTT
-	17	TRBD1	TRBV10-3	TRBJ2-6	CAIRPGQGLSGANVLTF	TGTGCCATCAGGCCGGGACAGGGCCTAAGTGGGGCCAACGTCCTGACTTTC
-	14	TRBD2	TRBV2	TRBJ2-7	CASRGLASTYEQYF	TGTGCCAGCAGAGGACTAGCTTCCACCTACGAGCAGTACTTC
-	17	TRBD2	TRBV28	TRBJ2-4	CASSPETSYWVKNIQYF	TGTGCCAGCAGTCCTGAGACTAGCTATTGGGTCAAAAACATTCAGTACTTC
-	13	-	TRBV7-7	TRBJ1-1	CASSQFMNTEAFF	TGTGCCAGCAGCCAATTCATGAACACTGAAGCTTTCTTT
-	12	TRBD1	TRBV6-5	TRBJ1-2	CASSYPGGGYTF	TGTGCCAGCAGTTACCCAGGGGGAGGCTACACCTTC
-	13	-	TRBV2	TRBJ2-5	CASKIVWAETQYF	TGTGCCAGCAAAATTGTATGGGCCGAGACCCAGTACTTC
-	13	-	TRBV19	TRBJ1-2	CASRPEGPYGYTF	TGTGCCAGTCGCCCGGAAGGGCCCTATGGCTACACCTTC
-	14	-	TRBV28	TRBJ1-1	CASSAGQGGTEAFF	TGTGCCAGCAGTGCGGGACAAGGAGGGACTGAAGCTTTCTTT
-	15	TRBD1	TRBV6-6	TRBJ1-1	CASSDDRGGPTEAFF	TGTGCCAGCAGTGACGACAGGGGGGGTCCTACCGAAGCTTTCTTT
-	15	-	TRBV6-5	TRBJ2-1	CASSYLASSYNEQFF	TGTGCCAGCAGTTACTTGGCAAGCTCCTACAATGAGCAGTTCTTC
-	16	-	TRBV19	TRBJ2-3	CASRTLGEYGADTQYF	TGTGCCAGTAGGACCTTAGGGGAGTACGGCGCAGATACGCAGTATTTT
-	15	-	TRBV4-1	TRBJ1-2	CASSQEVRERGGYTF	TGCGCCAGCAGCCAAGAGGTGCGGGAACGGGGTGGCTACACCTTC
-	15	-	TRBV7-9	TRBJ2-1	CASSLWVRGYNEQFF	TGTGCCAGCAGCTTATGGGTACGGGGGTACAATGAGCAGTTCTTC
-	13	-	TRBV28	TRBJ2-7	CASRGFGTYEQYF	TGTGCCAGCAGGGGTTTTGGCACCTACGAGCAGTACTTC
medium-sized	13	-	TRBV7-9	TRBJ1-1	CASSLNLMPEAFF	TGTGCCAGCAGCTTGAACCTCATGCCTGAAGCTTTCTTT
few	15	-	TRBV30	TRBJ1-3	CAWSAGDWAENTIYF	TGTGCCTGGAGTGCGGGGGACTGGGCCGAGAACACCATATATTTT
-	16	-	TRBV2	TRBJ1-1	CASNGGAGVSNTEAFF	TGTGCCAGCAACGGAGGCGCAGGGGTGTCGAACACTGAAGCTTTCTTT
-	16	-	TRBV11-3	TRBJ2-3	CASSLGLAGARDTQYF	TGTGCCAGCAGCTTAGGATTGGCGGGGGCCAGGGATACGCAGTATTTT
-	14	TRBD1	TRBV7-2	TRBJ1-2	CASSPLAGGSSYTF	TGTGCCAGCAGCCCCCTGGCAGGGGGGAGTTCCTACACCTTC
-	15	-	TRBV27	TRBJ1-1	CASSPYLALNTEAFF	TGTGCCAGCAGTCCTTACCTAGCATTGAACACTGAAGCTTTCTTT
once	15	-	TRBV7-2	TRBJ1-2	CASSSIAGARYGYTF	TGTGCCAGCAGCAGCATCGCGGGGGCTAGGTATGGCTACACCTTC
-	13	-	TRBV19	TRBJ1-1	CASSMELNTEAFF	TGTGCCAGTAGTATGGAGTTGAACACTGAAGCTTTCTTT
-	16	TRBD1	TRBV7-7	TRBJ2-1	CASSPLGGQGYNEQFF	TGTGCTAGCAGCCCCCTAGGGGGACAGGGATACAATGAGCAGTTCTTC
-	14	TRBD1	TRBV7-9	TRBJ1-2	CASSLGQGSYGYTF	TGTGCCAGCAGCCTAGGACAGGGCAGCTATGGCTACACCTTC
-	14	TRBD2	TRBV11-3	TRBJ2-1	CASRDSGGVNEQFF	TGTGCCAGCAGGGACAGCGGGGGGGTCAATGAGCAGTTCTTC
once	13	TRBD2	TRBV19	TRBJ2-5	CASRVAGQETQYF	TGTGCCAGTAGGGTAGCGGGGCAAGAGACCCAGTACTTC
-	15	-	TRBV11-3	TRBJ2-1	CACGAEGSSYNEQFF	TGTGCCTGTGGGGCGGAGGGGAGCTCCTACAATGAGCAGTTCTTC
-	15	-	TRBV18	TRBJ1-1	CASRPRTGVETEAFF	TGTGCCAGCCGACCGCGAACGGGGGTAGAAACTGAAGCTTTCTTT
-	16	-	TRBV4-1	TRBJ1-6	CASSLVGQGYNSPLHF	TGCGCCAGCAGCCTTGTCGGGCAGGGGTATAATTCACCCCTCCACTTT
few	13	-	TRBV14	TRBJ2-7	CASSVVGSTKQYF	TGTGCCAGCAGTGTCGTGGGCTCTACGAAGCAGTACTTC
-	15	TRBD2	TRBV5-1	TRBJ2-4	CASSGAGPLKNIQYF	TGCGCCAGCAGCGGAGCGGGGCCCCTCAAAAACATTCAGTACTTC
-	16	TRBD2	TRBV5-1	TRBJ2-4	CASSLGAGVAKNIQYF	TGCGCCAGCAGCTTGGGGGCGGGGGTAGCCAAAAACATTCAGTACTTC
-	15	-	TRBV28	TRBJ1-6	CASSFVSGGNSPLHF	TGTGCCAGCAGTTTTGTTTCCGGGGGCAATTCACCCCTCCACTTT
-	16	-	TRBV19	TRBJ2-2	CASSDSGTLNTGELFF	TGTGCCAGTAGTGACTCCGGGACTTTGAACACCGGGGAGCTGTTTTTT
-	18	-	TRBV5-1	TRBJ2-5	CASSFDPRGTGAQETQYF	TGCGCCAGCAGCTTCGACCCCAGAGGGACGGGGGCCCAAGAGACCCAGTACTTC
-	15	-	TRBV6-6	TRBJ2-7	CASSPPERGTYEQYF	TGTGCCAGCAGTCCCCCTGAAAGGGGAACGTACGAGCAGTACTTC